Listed below are T cell receptor beta chains from one sample, sequenced in a study of regulatory T cells in long-lasting Graves disease. TCRdb reprocessed the multiplex PCR reads with MiXCR, giving one entry per CDR3 protein. The table shows around 450,000 distinct CDR3 sequences, with 15% occurring only once. These data are also associated with another study on T cells in Graves' hyperthyroidism and ophthalmopathy.

Material: peripheral blood mononuclear cells (PBMCs), obtained at new diagnosis, from a patient treated with antithyroid drugs. These receptors originate from a young woman with Graves disease. CDR3s include the opening cysteine and the closing phenylalanine or tryptophan. D genes are given only for firm matches. The size of a clone is reported for some rows only, either as once, few or many, or as a class for expanded clones.

V	J	D	size	DNA	CDR3
TRBV15	TRBJ1-5	NA	many	TGTGCCACCAGCAGAGATTGGGGAGGCCGGACGGCTAGCAATCAGCCCCAGCATTTT	CATSRDWGGRTASNQPQHF
TRBV7-8	TRBJ1-5	NA	many	TGTGCCAGCAGCTTACAGGCCACCCTGGACAGAAATCAGCCCCAGCATTTT	CASSLQATLDRNQPQHF
TRBV4-1	TRBJ2-1	NA	NA	TGCGCCAGCAGCCAAGATACGGACAGTGGATCCTACAATGAGCAGTTCTTC	CASSQDTDSGSYNEQFF
TRBV29-1	TRBJ1-1	NA	NA	TGCAGCGTTGAAGGGGACGAACCTGAAGCTTTCTTT	CSVEGDEPEAFF
TRBV20-1	TRBJ1-6	NA	few	TGCAGTGCTAGAGAGGGGGGAGGACGGAGGTCTACACCCCTCCACTTT	CSAREGGGRRSTPLHF
TRBV7-2	TRBJ2-2	NA	few	TGTGCCAGCAGCGCCTCGGCGAATAGACTGAACACCGGGGAGCTGTTTTTT	CASSASANRLNTGELFF
TRBV13	TRBJ2-7	NA	few	TGTGCCAGCAGCCTAACCGGGACATTGGAACAGTACTTC	CASSLTGTLEQYF
TRBV15	TRBJ2-5	TRBD2	many	TGTGCCACCAGCAGCCCCATGGGACTAGCGGGAGGGGAGACCCAGTACTTC	CATSSPMGLAGGETQYF
TRBV9	TRBJ2-7	TRBD1	NA	TGTGCCAGCGGGAGAGGACAGGAGGACGAGCAGTACTTC	CASGRGQEDEQYF
TRBV20-1	TRBJ2-7	TRBD1	many	TGCAGTGCTGGCCTGGGACAGGGGAACTCCGAGCAGTACTTC	CSAGLGQGNSEQYF
TRBV3-1	TRBJ2-1	TRBD2	NA	TGTGCCAGCATCGGCCCCCGTGCGAGCGGGAGGGACCTCTATCGCGGGTACGATGAGCAGTTCTTC	CASIGPRASGRDLYRGYDEQFF
TRBV7-9	TRBJ2-3	NA	NA	TGTGCCAGCAGACCACTAGAGGACAGCAGCACACGGTCGCAGTATTTT	CASRPLEDSSTRSQYF
TRBV3-1	TRBJ2-4	TRBD2	many	TGTGCCAGCAGCCAAGGGACTAGCGGGAGATGGGCCAAAAACATTCAGTACTTC	CASSQGTSGRWAKNIQYF
TRBV11-3	TRBJ2-7	NA	many	TGTGCCAGCAGCTTAGCGTCGACAGCCTACGAGCAGTACTTC	CASSLASTAYEQYF
TRBV15	TRBJ1-1	NA	many	TGTGCCACCAGCAGAGATCCGACAGAGAACACTGAAGCTTTCTTT	CATSRDPTENTEAFF
TRBV27	TRBJ1-2	NA	many	TGTGCCAGCAGTTTAGGAGGGCCCCCTAACTATGGCTACACCTTC	CASSLGGPPNYGYTF
TRBV18	TRBJ1-1	NA	many	TGTGCCAGCTCACTGACCCCCGTAGACACTGAAGCTTTCTTT	CASSLTPVDTEAFF
TRBV19	TRBJ2-7	TRBD2	NA	TGTGCCAGTAGCCGTGGGACTAGCGGGATGGGGGAGCAGTACTTC	CASSRGTSGMGEQYF
TRBV7-3	TRBJ2-2	TRBD2	many	TGTGCCAGCAGCTTAATAATAGCGGGTTCGAACACCGGGGAGCTGTTTTTT	CASSLIIAGSNTGELFF
TRBV7-2	TRBJ1-2	NA	many	TGTGCCAGCAGCTTAGGCCGACAGGAGTATGGCTACACCTTC	CASSLGRQEYGYTF
TRBV6-2/TRBV6-3	TRBJ1-4	NA	few	TGTGCCAGCAGGCCGACAGGAAAAGCAACTAATGAAAAACTGTTTTTT	CASRPTGKATNEKLFF
TRBV4-2	TRBJ2-3	NA	many	TGTGCCAGCAGCCTCGGATGGAACCCGATTTATACGCAGTATTTT	CASSLGWNPIYTQYF
TRBV9	TRBJ2-5	TRBD2	NA	TGTGCCAGCAGCCCCAGCCGGACTAGCGGCCAAGAGACCCAGTACTTC	CASSPSRTSGQETQYF
TRBV14	TRBJ2-7	NA	many	TGTGCCAGCAGCCAAGATCCCGGGACGGATCTCTACGAGCAGTACTTC	CASSQDPGTDLYEQYF
TRBV7-6	TRBJ2-1	TRBD1	many	TGTGCCAGCAGCCCGAGTGGGACAGGGGGATCAGGTAGCGGGAGTTTGATTTACAATGAGCAGTTCTTC	CASSPSGTGGSGSGSLIYNEQFF
TRBV9	TRBJ2-5	NA	NA	TGTGCCAGCAGCCCTCGCGACAGGAATGATCGAGAGACCCAGTACTTC	CASSPRDRNDRETQYF
TRBV12-3/TRBV12-4	TRBJ2-1	NA	many	TGTGCCAGCAGTTTTGTAGGGGTCAATGAGCAGTTCTTC	CASSFVGVNEQFF
TRBV12-3/TRBV12-4	TRBJ2-5	TRBD1	many	TGTGCCAGCAGTTTAACTGGCCGGGACAGGGGGAGGGAGACCCAGTACTTC	CASSLTGRDRGRETQYF
TRBV12-3/TRBV12-4	TRBJ2-7	TRBD2	many	TGTGCCAGCACCACTAGCGGGAGACCCTACGAGCAGTACTTC	CASTTSGRPYEQYF
TRBV18	TRBJ2-7	TRBD1	few	TGTGCCAGCTCACGTACCCGGGACAGTTTTTACGAGCAGTACTTC	CASSRTRDSFYEQYF
TRBV12-5	TRBJ2-5	NA	many	TGTGCTAGTGGTTTGTCGCAGTTGGAGACCCAGTACTTC	CASGLSQLETQYF
TRBV7-9	TRBJ2-1	TRBD2	few	TGTGCCAGCACCTATAGCGGGGGCTCCTACAATGAGCAGTTCTTC	CASTYSGGSYNEQFF
TRBV19	TRBJ2-7	NA	few	TGTGCCAGTAGTATAGCACTAGCAAACCCTTACGAGCAGTACTTC	CASSIALANPYEQYF
TRBV2	TRBJ1-3	NA	NA	TGTGCCAGCAGTCACGGTGGAAACACCATATATTTT	CASSHGGNTIYF
TRBV4-1	TRBJ2-1	NA	many	TGCGCCAGCAGCCAGCACGGGCCCTCCCTGGGGCAGTTCTTC	CASSQHGPSLGQFF
TRBV7-8	TRBJ2-1	TRBD1	few	TGTGCCAGCAGGCACCCGGGGACAGGGGTCACCCCGACCTACAATGAGCAGTTCTTC	CASRHPGTGVTPTYNEQFF
TRBV20-1	TRBJ1-1	NA	many	TGCAGTGCTAACAACAAAAATTGGAACACTGAAGCTTTCTTT	CSANNKNWNTEAFF
TRBV30	TRBJ1-1	TRBD1	many	TGTGCCTCAACAGGGGGGAACACTGAAGCTTTCTTT	CASTGGNTEAFF
TRBV6-1	TRBJ1-2	NA	once	TGTGCCAGCTCCGGGGGCGCGACCTATGGCTACACCTTC	CASSGGATYGYTF
TRBV18	TRBJ1-2	TRBD1	NA	TGTGCCAGCTCACCCAGCTTGGGACAGGGGGATGGCTACACCTTC	CASSPSLGQGDGYTF
TRBV30	TRBJ2-7	NA	many	TGTGCCTGGTCCGAGCAAAAGGTGGCCGAGCAGTACTTC	CAWSEQKVAEQYF
TRBV2	TRBJ1-4	TRBD1	NA	TGTGCCAGCAGAACCGGACAGGGGAGAGGGCCTAATGAAAAACTGTTTTTT	CASRTGQGRGPNEKLFF
TRBV30	TRBJ2-3	NA	many	TGTGCCTGGCAGGGACTCCAGGGCTCGGATACGCAGTATTTT	CAWQGLQGSDTQYF
TRBV3-1	TRBJ1-2	NA	few	TGTGCCAGCAGCCAAGGCACAGATACCCACTATGGCTACACCTTC	CASSQGTDTHYGYTF
TRBV11-2	TRBJ2-2	NA	many	TGTGCCAGCACCTCCTTCCGTGGGGAAATGGCCGGGGAGCTGTTTTTT	CASTSFRGEMAGELFF
TRBV11-2	TRBJ2-1	NA	NA	TGTGCCAGCAGCCCGTCGGGGGGCTGGGCCTACAATGAGCAGTTCTTC	CASSPSGGWAYNEQFF
TRBV5-1	TRBJ1-2	TRBD1	many	TGCGCCAGCAGCTTATACGGGACAGGGGATGGCTACACCTTC	CASSLYGTGDGYTF